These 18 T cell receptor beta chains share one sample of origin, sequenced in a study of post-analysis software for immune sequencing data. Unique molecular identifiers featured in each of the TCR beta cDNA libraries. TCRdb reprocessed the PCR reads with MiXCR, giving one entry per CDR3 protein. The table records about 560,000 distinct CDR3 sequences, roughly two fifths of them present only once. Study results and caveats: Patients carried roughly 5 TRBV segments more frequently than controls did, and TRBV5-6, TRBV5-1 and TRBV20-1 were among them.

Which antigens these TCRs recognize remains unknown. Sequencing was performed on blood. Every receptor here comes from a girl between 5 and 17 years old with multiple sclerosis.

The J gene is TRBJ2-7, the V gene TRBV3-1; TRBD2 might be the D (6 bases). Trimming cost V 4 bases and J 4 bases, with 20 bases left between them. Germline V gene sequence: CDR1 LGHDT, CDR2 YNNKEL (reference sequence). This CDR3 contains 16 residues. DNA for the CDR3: TGTGCCAGCAGCCCACAAGGGCTAGCGCGTTCTTACGAGCAGTACTTC. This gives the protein CASSPQGLARSYEQYF.

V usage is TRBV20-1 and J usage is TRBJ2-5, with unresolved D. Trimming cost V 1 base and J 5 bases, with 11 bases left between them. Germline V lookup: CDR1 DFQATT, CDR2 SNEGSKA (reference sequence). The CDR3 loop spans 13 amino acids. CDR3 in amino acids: CSARGPPGETQYF. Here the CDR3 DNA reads TGCAGTGCTAGAGGCCCCCCCGGGGAGACCCAGTACTTC.

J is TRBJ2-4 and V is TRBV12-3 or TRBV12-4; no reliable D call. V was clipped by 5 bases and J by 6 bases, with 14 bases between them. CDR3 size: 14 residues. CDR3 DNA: TGTGCCAGCAGTCCTCTCGCCCCAGGAAACATTCAGTACTTC. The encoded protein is CASSPLAPGNIQYF.

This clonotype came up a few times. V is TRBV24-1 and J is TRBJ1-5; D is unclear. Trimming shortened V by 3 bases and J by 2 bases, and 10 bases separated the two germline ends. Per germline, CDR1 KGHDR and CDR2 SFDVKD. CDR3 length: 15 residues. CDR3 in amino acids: CATSDVGRGNQPQHF. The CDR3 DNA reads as TGTGCCACCAGTGATGTGGGGAGAGGCAATCAGCCCCAGCATTTT.

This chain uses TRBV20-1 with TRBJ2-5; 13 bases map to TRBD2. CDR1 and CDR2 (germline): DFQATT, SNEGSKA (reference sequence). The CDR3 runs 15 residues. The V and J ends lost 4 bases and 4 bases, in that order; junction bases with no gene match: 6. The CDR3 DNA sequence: TGCAGTGCTATTTGGACTAGCGGGGGTGGAGAGACCCAGTACTTC. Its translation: CSAIWTSGGGETQYF.

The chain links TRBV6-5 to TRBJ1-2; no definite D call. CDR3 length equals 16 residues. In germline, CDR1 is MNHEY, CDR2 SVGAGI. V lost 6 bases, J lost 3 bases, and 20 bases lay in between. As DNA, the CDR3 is TGTGCCAGCAGACCTCCAGGAGCTCTATCTCACTATGGCTACACCTTC. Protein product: CASRPPGALSHYGYTF.

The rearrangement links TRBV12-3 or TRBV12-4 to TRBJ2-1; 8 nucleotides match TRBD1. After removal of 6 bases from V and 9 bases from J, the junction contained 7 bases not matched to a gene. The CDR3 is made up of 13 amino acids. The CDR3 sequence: CASRLTGVVEQFF. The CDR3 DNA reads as TGTGCCAGCAGACTGACAGGGGTGGTTGAGCAGTTCTTC.

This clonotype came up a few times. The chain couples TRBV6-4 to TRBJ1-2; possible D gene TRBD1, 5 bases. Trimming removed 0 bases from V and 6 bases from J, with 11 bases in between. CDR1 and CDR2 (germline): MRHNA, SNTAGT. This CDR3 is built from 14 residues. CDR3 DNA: TGTGCCAGCAGTGACTCGCTGGGGCGCAATGGCTACACCTTC. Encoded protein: CASSDSLGRNGYTF.

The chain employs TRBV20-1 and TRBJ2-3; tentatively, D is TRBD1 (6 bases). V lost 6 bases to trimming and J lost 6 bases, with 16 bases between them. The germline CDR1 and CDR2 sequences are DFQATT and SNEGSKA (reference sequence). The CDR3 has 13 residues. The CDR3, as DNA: TGCAGTGCCGCAGGGAGAAGGGGGGATACGCAGTATTTT. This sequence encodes CSAAGRRGDTQYF.

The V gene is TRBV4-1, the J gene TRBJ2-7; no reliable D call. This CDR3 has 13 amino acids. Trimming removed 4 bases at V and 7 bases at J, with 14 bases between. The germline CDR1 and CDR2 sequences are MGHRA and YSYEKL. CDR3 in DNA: TGCGCCAGCAGCCGAGTATTGGGGTTGGAGCAGTACTTC. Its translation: CASSRVLGLEQYF.

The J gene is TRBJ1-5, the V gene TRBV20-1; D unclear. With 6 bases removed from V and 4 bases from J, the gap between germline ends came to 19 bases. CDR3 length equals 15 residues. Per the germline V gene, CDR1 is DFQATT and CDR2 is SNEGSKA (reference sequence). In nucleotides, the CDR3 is TGCAGTGCCCGACGACGGTCCCTAGCGAATCAGCCCCAGCATTTT. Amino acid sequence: CSARRRSLANQPQHF.

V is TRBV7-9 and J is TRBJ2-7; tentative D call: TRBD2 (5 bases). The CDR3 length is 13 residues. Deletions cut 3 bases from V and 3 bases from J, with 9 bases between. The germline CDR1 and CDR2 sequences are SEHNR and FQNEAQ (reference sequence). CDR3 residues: CASSFPGNYEQYF. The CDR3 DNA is TGTGCCAGCAGCTTCCCCGGGAACTACGAGCAGTACTTC.

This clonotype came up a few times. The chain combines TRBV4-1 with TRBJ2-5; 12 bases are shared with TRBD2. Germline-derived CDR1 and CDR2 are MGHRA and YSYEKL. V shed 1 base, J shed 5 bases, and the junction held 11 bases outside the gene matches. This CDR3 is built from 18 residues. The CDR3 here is CASSQGSRLAGEGETQYF. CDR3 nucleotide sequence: TGCGCCAGCAGCCAAGGATCTCGACTAGCGGGAGAAGGGGAGACCCAGTACTTC.

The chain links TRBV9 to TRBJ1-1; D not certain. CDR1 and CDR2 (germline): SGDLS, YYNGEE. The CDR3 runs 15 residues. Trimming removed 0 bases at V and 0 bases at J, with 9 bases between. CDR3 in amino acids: CASSVDDKLNTEAFF. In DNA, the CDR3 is TGTGCCAGCAGCGTAGATGACAAGCTGAACACTGAAGCTTTCTTT.

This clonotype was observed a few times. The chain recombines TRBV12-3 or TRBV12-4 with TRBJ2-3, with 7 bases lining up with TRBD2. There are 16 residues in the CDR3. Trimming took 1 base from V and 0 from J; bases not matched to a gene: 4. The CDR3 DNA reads TGTGCCAGCAGTTTAGTGGCGGGAGTAAGCACAGATACGCAGTATTTT. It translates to CASSLVAGVSTDTQYF.

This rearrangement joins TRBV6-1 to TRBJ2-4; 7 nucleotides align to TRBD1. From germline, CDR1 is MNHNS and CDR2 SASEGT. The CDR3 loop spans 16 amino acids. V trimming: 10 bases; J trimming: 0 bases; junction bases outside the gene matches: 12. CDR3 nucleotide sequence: TGTGCCACTATACCGGGACAGAACCTAGCCAAAAACATTCAGTACTTC. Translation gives CATIPGQNLAKNIQYF.

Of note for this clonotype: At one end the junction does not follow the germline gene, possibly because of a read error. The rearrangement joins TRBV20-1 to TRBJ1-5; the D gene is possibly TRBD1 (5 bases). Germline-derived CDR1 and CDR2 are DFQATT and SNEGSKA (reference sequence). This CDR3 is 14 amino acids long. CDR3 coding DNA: TGTAGTGCTAGACGGAGGGGACCCAATCAGCCCCAGCATTTT. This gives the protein CSARRRGPNQPQHF.

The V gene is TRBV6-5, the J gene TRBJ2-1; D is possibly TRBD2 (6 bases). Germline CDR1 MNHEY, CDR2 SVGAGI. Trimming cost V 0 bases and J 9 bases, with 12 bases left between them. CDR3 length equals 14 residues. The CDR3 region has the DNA TGTGCCAGCAGTTACTCGACTAGGTGGGGTGAGCAGTTCTTC. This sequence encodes CASSYSTRWGEQFF.